These 17 T cell receptor beta chains were sequenced from one sample in a study of regulatory T cells in long-lasting Graves disease. With iRepertoire HTBI primers and Arm-PCR of CDR3 regions, TCR beta libraries were built. TCRdb recomputed calls from the multiplex PCR reads with MiXCR, one row per CDR3 protein. This sample has hundreds of thousands of distinct CDR3 sequences, with roughly 21% found just once. Time point reported: persistent/refractory GD, antithyroid drugs over 5 years with positive TRAb. RNA isolated from PBMCs was used to make the TCR library. The material sequenced was peripheral blood mononuclear cells (PBMCs), taken when the disease was refractory, from a patient treated with antithyroid drugs. Receptor source: a female donor with Graves disease.

This chain joins TRBV20-1 and TRBJ1-5, with a possible D match to TRBD1 (6 bases). Germline V gives CDR1 DFQATT, CDR2 SNEGSKA (reference sequence). With 1 base removed from V and 0 bases from J, the gap between germline ends came to 13 bases. This CDR3 has 16 residues. Written as DNA, the CDR3 is TGCAGTGCTAGAGTAGGACAGCCCCATAGCAATCAGCCCCAGCATTTT. It translates to CSARVGQPHSNQPQHF.

The CDR3 coding sequence is TGTGCCAGTACGGACACCCCCTACACTGAAGCTTTCTTT. Amino acid sequence: CASTDTPYTEAFF. The genes are TRBV19 and TRBJ1-1, with D possibly TRBD1 on 5 matching bases. The length of the CDR3 is 13 residues. Germline-derived CDR1 and CDR2 are LNHDA and SQIVND (reference sequence). The V and J ends lost 7 bases and 3 bases respectively, with 12 bases between them.

V gene TRBV7-3 combines with J gene TRBJ1-1; D is perhaps TRBD1 (5 bases). Trimming pared 3 bases from V and 7 bases from J, leaving 12 bases between. This CDR3 contains 13 residues. Germline V gene lookup returns CDR1 SGHTA and CDR2 FQGTGA. The CDR3, as DNA: TGTGCCAGCAGCTTTACCCGAGACAGTGAAGCTTTCTTT. Translated: CASSFTRDSEAFF. The full variable domain, its missing parts supplied by reference TRBV7-3 and TRBJ1-1, is GAGVSQTPSNKVTEKGKYVELRCDPISGHTALYWYRQSLGQGPEFLIYFQGTGAADDSGLPNDRFFAVRPEGSVSTLKIQRTERGDSAVYLCASSFTRDSEAFFGQGTRLTVV.

The genes are TRBV9 and TRBJ2-6, with a weak D call TRBD1 (5 bases). V lost 6 bases, J lost 0 bases, and 13 bases lay in between. There are 16 residues in the CDR3. Germline CDR1 SGDLS, CDR2 YYNGEE. This CDR3 reads CASNQGVLSGANVLTF. CDR3 sequence (DNA): TGTGCCAGCAACCAAGGGGTCCTCTCTGGGGCCAACGTCCTGACTTTC.

This clonotype was found a few times. This chain uses TRBV12-3 or TRBV12-4 with TRBJ2-2; the D gene is possibly TRBD1 (5 bases). Trimming removed 3 bases from V and 5 bases from J, with 13 bases in between. CDR3 length: 15 amino acids. The CDR3 spells CASSFSQGWTGELFF. As DNA, the CDR3 is TGTGCCAGCAGTTTTTCCCAGGGCTGGACCGGGGAGCTGTTTTTT.

The table lists this clonotype with a few counts. The CDR3, as DNA: TGTGCCAGCAGAAAGGACTTGCGGGGCTCCTACGAGCAGTACTTC. This sequence encodes CASRKDLRGSYEQYF. The rearrangement joins TRBV27 to TRBJ2-7; possible D gene TRBD2, 6 bases. V was shortened by 6 bases and J by 0 bases, with 15 bases between the two germline ends. Per the germline V gene, CDR1 is MNHEY and CDR2 is SMNVEV (reference sequence). The length of the CDR3 is 15 residues.

This clonotype occurred many times. The chain employs TRBV28 and TRBJ2-2; D unclear. The CDR3 has 12 amino acids. Trimming stripped 7 bases from V and 7 bases from J, with 10 bases between. CDR1 is MDHEN, CDR2 SYDVKM, per germline. The CDR3 DNA sequence: TGTGCCAGCAATCTCAAAGGCGGGGAGCTGTTTTTT. Encoded protein: CASNLKGGELFF. Complete variable domain (other parts from reference TRBV28 and TRBJ2-2): DVKVTQSSRYLVKRTGEKVFLECVQDMDHENMFWYRQDPGLGLRLIYFSYDVKMKEKGDIPEGYSVSREKKERFSLILESASTNQTSMYLCASNLKGGELFFGEGSRLTVL.

This clonotype was recorded at least ten times. The V call is TRBV6-1, the J call TRBJ1-1, with 8 bases lining up with TRBD1. Germline loops: CDR1 MNHNS, CDR2 SASEGT. The ends lost 4 bases at V and 7 bases at J; junction bases unmatched: 5. There are 13 residues in the CDR3. CDR3 in amino acids: CASSARQGIEAFF. The CDR3 DNA reads TGTGCCAGCAGTGCTAGACAGGGGATTGAAGCTTTCTTT.

This clonotype was observed a handful of times. The chain couples TRBV7-2 to TRBJ2-7, with unresolved D. The V gene's germline CDR1 is SGHTA and CDR2 FQGNSA. Deletions cut 5 bases from V and 3 bases from J, with 8 bases between. CDR3 length: 12 amino acids. CDR3 sequence: CASSMNLYEQYF. The DNA for the CDR3 is TGTGCCAGCAGCATGAACCTCTACGAGCAGTACTTC.

The CDR3 nucleotides read TGTGCCAGCCACGGGGCGAAGACTGAAGCTTTCTTT. Translating it yields CASHGAKTEAFF. V and J are TRBV7-9 and TRBJ1-1, with D possibly matching TRBD1 (5 bases). V lost 8 bases and J lost 5, with 12 bases in between. The CDR3 contains 12 residues. Germline CDR1 and CDR2: SEHNR and FQNEAQ (reference sequence).

In this sample, this clonotype turned up many times. J is TRBJ1-4 and V is TRBV28; 10 nucleotides match TRBD1. This CDR3 spans 19 amino acids. Germline assignment: CDR1 MDHEN and CDR2 SYDVKM. The J segment lost 0 bases and the V segment lost 7 bases, leaving 14 bases of the junction unmatched. The CDR3 DNA follows: TGTGCCAGCATTAGTGGACAGGGGGTAGGGATTGCAACTAATGAAAAACTGTTTTTT. This codes for CASISGQGVGIATNEKLFF. Combining the CDR3 with reference TRBV28 and TRBJ1-4 gives the whole variable domain DVKVTQSSRYLVKRTGEKVFLECVQDMDHENMFWYRQDPGLGLRLIYFSYDVKMKEKGDIPEGYSVSREKKERFSLILESASTNQTSMYLCASISGQGVGIATNEKLFFGSGTQLSVL.

In its sample, this clonotype was seen a few times. It may be a read error: a sequence one base away is much more abundant. CDR3 nucleotides: TGTGCCAGCAGTGATAGGAGGCCTATGGATCAGCCCCAGCATTTT. Translation gives CASSDRRPMDQPQHF. This rearrangement joins TRBV2 to TRBJ1-5, with D hard to call. The CDR3 runs to 15 residues. Trimming took off 3 bases at V and 5 bases at J, with 14 bases between the two ends. In germline, CDR1 is SNHLY, CDR2 FYNNEI.

This clonotype has a handful of counts. The V call is TRBV5-1, the J call TRBJ2-7; D unclear. V was clipped by 4 bases and J by 2 bases, with 22 bases between them. Germline V gene data show CDR1 as SGHRS and CDR2 as YFSETQ. CDR3 length equals 17 residues. This CDR3 is CASSLGKFAIAPYEQYF. CDR3 nucleotide sequence: TGCGCCAGCAGCCTGGGGAAGTTTGCGATAGCCCCCTACGAGCAGTACTTC. The whole variable domain, remainder taken from reference TRBV5-1 and TRBJ2-7, is KAGVTQTPRYLIKTRGQQVTLSCSPISGHRSVSWYQQTPGQGLQFLFEYFSETQRNKGNFPGRFSGRQFSNSRSEMNVSTLELGDSALYLCASSLGKFAIAPYEQYFGPGTRLTVT.

CDR3 in DNA: TGCAGTGCCCTGGCTGCCGGGACAGCGAAATACGAGCAGTACTTC. Translated, it gives CSALAAGTAKYEQYF. The V gene is TRBV20-1, the J gene TRBJ2-7; 7 bases fit TRBD1. CDR3 size: 15 residues. Looked up from germline, CDR1 is DFQATT and CDR2 is SNEGSKA (reference sequence). The V gene end was trimmed by 6 bases and the J gene end by 4 bases; junction bases not matched to a gene: 15.

Written as DNA, the CDR3 is TGTGCCGGCACCACCGGGGGGGGGGACATTCAGTACTTC. It yields the protein CAGTTGGGDIQYF. This chain joins TRBV7-2 and TRBJ2-4, with TRBD2 matching over 8 bases. The CDR3 contains 13 residues. The germline gives CDR1 SGHTA, CDR2 FQGNSA. V gave up 11 bases and J gave up 8 bases; unmatched junction bases: 11.

The CDR3 loop reads CARGTGGDQPQHF. The CDR3 DNA follows: TGTGCCAGAGGGACAGGGGGTGATCAGCCCCAGCATTTT. The chain has TRBV7-8 and TRBJ1-5; 11 bases align to TRBD1. The CDR3 length is 13 residues. Germline V gene data show CDR1 as SGHVS and CDR2 as FQNEAQ. V lost 9 bases and J lost 5; bases outside the gene matches: 3.

The V call is TRBV7-9, the J call TRBJ2-2, with a possible D match to TRBD2 (6 bases). Trimming removed 6 bases at V and 0 bases at J, with 20 bases between. From germline, CDR1 is SEHNR and CDR2 FQNEAQ (reference sequence). The CDR3 covers 18 residues. The CDR3 DNA is TGTGCCAGCAGTCAACCGGGACTCCCATTGTCGAACACCGGGGAGCTGTTTTTT. Translating gives CASSQPGLPLSNTGELFF.